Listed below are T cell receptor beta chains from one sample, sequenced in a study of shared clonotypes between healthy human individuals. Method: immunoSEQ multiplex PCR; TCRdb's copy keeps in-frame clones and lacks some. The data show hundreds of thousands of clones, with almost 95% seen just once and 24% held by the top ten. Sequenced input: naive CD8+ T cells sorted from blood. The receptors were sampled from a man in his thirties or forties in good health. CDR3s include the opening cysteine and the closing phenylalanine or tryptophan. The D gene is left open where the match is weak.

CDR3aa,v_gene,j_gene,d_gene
CASSLSPASGSDEQFF,TRBV27,TRBJ2-1,TRBD2
CASSVGQGITEAFF,TRBV2,TRBJ1-1,TRBD1
CASSLNAGAGSGELFF,TRBV28,TRBJ2-2,TRBD2
CASSPQGANEKLFF,TRBV7-6,TRBJ1-4,.
CASSISGSSYNEQFF,TRBV19,TRBJ2-1,.
CASTPGASGSYEQYF,TRBV19,TRBJ2-7,TRBD2
CASSNSVRTKREARGEQFF,TRBV7-9,TRBJ2-1,TRBD2
CASSFYSGGTYGYTF,TRBV27,TRBJ1-2,TRBD1
CASSLDRRQLQETQYF,TRBV7-9,TRBJ2-5,.
CATSPELAGGYEQYF,TRBV15,TRBJ2-7,.
CASTEATYYGYTF,TRBV6-6,TRBJ1-2,.
CASSFESRVGDTQYF,TRBV7-2,TRBJ2-3,.
CASSYGQGAGEQFF,TRBV6-5,TRBJ2-1,TRBD1
CTSSQDRLWDRAYEQYF,TRBV1,TRBJ2-7,.
CASSNPGNLFLNGYTF,TRBV9,TRBJ1-2,.
CASSTLRTENTGELFF,TRBV13,TRBJ2-2,.
CASSLPSTDTQYF,TRBV7-2,TRBJ2-3,.
CSVYIAGEAYEQYF,TRBV29-1,TRBJ2-7,TRBD2
CASSPGQPYEQYF,TRBV19,TRBJ2-7,.
CASSRTEGYEQYF,TRBV4-1,TRBJ2-7,.
CASSPPVRTPSTDTQYF,TRBV7-6,TRBJ2-3,.
CASSQGVYEQYF,TRBV7-9,TRBJ2-7,.
CSADDYNEQFF,TRBV20-1,TRBJ2-1,.
CASSSGTLNAAHTQYF,TRBV7-3,TRBJ2-3,.
CASRASAGTGELFF,TRBV27,TRBJ2-2,.
CASSEADSWLAGGSGEQYF,TRBV27,TRBJ2-7,TRBD2
CASSQGDNTYNEQFF,TRBV4-3,TRBJ2-1,.
CASSQGEGNQPQHF,TRBV6-6,TRBJ1-5,TRBD1
CAWSVSTGAYEQYF,TRBV30,TRBJ2-7,.
CASSINPGPTDTQYF,TRBV7-9,TRBJ2-3,.